The 13 T cell receptor beta chains listed next were all sequenced from one sample in a study of CD8+ T cells in alopecia areata. Sequencing relied on a cDNA template that was reverse transcribed from extracted RNA. The protocol was immunoSEQ multiplex PCR, while the TCRdb copy is restricted to in-frame clones and leaves out a portion. This table has about 180,000 clones, roughly 63% appearing once. The sequencing used CD4+ T cells sorted from blood, collected at week 0. The receptors derive from a human donor with alopecia areata.

The rearrangement joins TRBV6-6 to TRBJ2-1, with D unresolved. CDR1 and CDR2 (germline): MNHNY, SVGAGI (reference sequence). The V end lost 2 bases, the J end lost 2 bases, and 7 bases lay between the germline ends. This CDR3 contains 14 residues. CDR3 DNA: TGTGCCAGCAGTTACACCGCCGCCTACAATGAGCAGTTCTTC. Its protein is CASSYTAAYNEQFF.

The genes are TRBV2 and TRBJ2-5, with 10 bases fitting TRBD2. Germline V gene data show CDR1 as SNHLY and CDR2 as FYNNEI. The junction had 3 bases not matched to a gene; V was cut back by 4 bases and J by 1 base. The CDR3 has 15 amino acids. The chain's CDR3 is CASSGLAGAQETQYF. CDR3 bases: TGTGCCAGCAGTGGGCTAGCGGGGGCCCAAGAGACCCAGTACTTC.

This clone has only a few counts. V usage is TRBV29-1 and J usage is TRBJ1-2, with D possibly matching TRBD1 (6 bases). Germline V gene sequence: CDR1 SQVTM, CDR2 ANQGSEA. The CDR3 sequence is 12 residues long. V lost 8 bases to trimming and J lost 8 bases, with 18 bases between them. CDR3: CSTRGLTGGYTF. DNA of the CDR3: TGCAGCACCAGGGGCCTAACGGGCGGCTACACCTTC.

V is TRBV5-6 and J is TRBJ1-2; 7 bases match TRBD1. CDR1 SGHDT and CDR2 YYEEEE come from the germline V gene. V lost 4 bases to trimming and J lost 4 bases; unmatched junction nucleotides: 1. This CDR3 has 12 amino acids. DNA of the CDR3: TGTGCCAGCAGCCCAGGGGGCTATGGCTACACCTTC. Residues: CASSPGGYGYTF. Combining the CDR3 with reference TRBV5-6 and TRBJ1-2 gives the whole variable domain DAGVTQSPTHLIKTRGQQVTLRCSPKSGHDTVSWYQQALGQGPQFIFQYYEEEERQRGNFPDRFSGHQFPNYSSELNVNALLLGDSALYLCASSPGGYGYTFGSGTRLTVV.

The chain joins TRBV6-1 to TRBJ1-4; 8 bases align to TRBD1. The CDR3 length is 14 residues. Germline V gene lookup returns CDR1 MNHNS and CDR2 SASEGT. The V segment lost 5 bases and the J segment 7 bases; nucleotides outside the gene matches: 6. The CDR3 loop reads CASSPRGLGEKLFF. CDR3 nucleotide sequence: TGTGCCAGCAGTCCCAGGGGGCTAGGTGAAAAACTGTTTTTT.

The table lists this clone with a few counts. This chain joins TRBV29-1 and TRBJ1-1; 8 bases are shared with TRBD1. V lost 2 bases to trimming and J lost 2 bases; unmatched junction nucleotides: 10. The length of the CDR3 is 16 residues. Per the germline V gene, CDR1 is SQVTM and CDR2 is ANQGSEA. DNA of the CDR3: TGCAGCGTTGAAAAGGACAGGGTAATGGGAAACACTGAAGCTTTCTTT. It is translated as CSVEKDRVMGNTEAFF.

V is TRBV29-1 and J is TRBJ2-4; 9 nucleotides match TRBD1. V gave up 7 bases and J gave up 5 bases; unmatched junction bases: 9. Germline V gives CDR1 SQVTM, CDR2 ANQGSEA. The CDR3 is 14 amino acids. The CDR3 nucleotides read TGCAGCGCAGGACAGGGGCCACCCGAAAACATTCAGTACTTC. Its translation: CSAGQGPPENIQYF. Complete variable domain (other parts from reference TRBV29-1 and TRBJ2-4): SAVISQKPSRDICQRGTSLTIQCQVDSQVTMMFWYRQQPGQSLTLIATANQGSEATYESGFVIDKFPISRPNLTFSTLTVSNMSPEDSSIYLCSAGQGPPENIQYFGAGTRLSVL.

This chain connects TRBV6-6 to TRBJ2-1; the match to TRBD1 covers 8 bases. V was pared by 5 bases and J by 6 bases, with 9 bases of the junction left unmatched. In germline, CDR1 is MNHNY, CDR2 SVGAGI (reference sequence). This CDR3 has 15 residues. The chain's CDR3 is CASSALDRGGNEQFF. DNA for the CDR3: TGTGCCAGCAGTGCCCTCGACAGGGGAGGCAATGAGCAGTTCTTC.

This clone is a singleton in its sample. Within the sample, other DNA sequences also encode this same CDR3. This rearrangement joins TRBV29-1 to TRBJ1-1; D is unresolved. The germline V gene has CDR1 SQVTM and CDR2 ANQGSEA. This CDR3 comprises 14 residues. Trimming pared 7 bases from V and 1 base from J, leaving 16 bases between. For the CDR3, the DNA is TGCAGCGCCGCAGCCGGAACCCGGAACACTGAAGCTTTCTTT. Protein product: CSAAAGTRNTEAFF.

The chain employs TRBV11-2 and TRBJ1-3; D is possibly TRBD1 (6 bases). CDR3 size: 17 residues. The ends were cut back, 0 bases at V and 0 bases at J, with 12 bases in the middle. The germline V gene encodes CDR1 SGHAT and CDR2 FQNNGV. CDR3 region: CASSLDRGGISGNTIYF. The CDR3 bases are TGTGCCAGCAGCTTAGACAGGGGAGGAATCTCTGGAAACACCATATATTTT.

The gene calls are TRBV2 and TRBJ2-5; D tentatively fits TRBD1 or TRBD2 (5 bases each). Germline V gene sequence: CDR1 SNHLY, CDR2 FYNNEI. Trimming shortened V by 5 bases and J by 4 bases, and 8 bases separated the two germline ends. This CDR3 spans 12 amino acids. The CDR3: CASSKGRETQYF. The CDR3 DNA follows: TGTGCCAGCAGTAAGGGGAGAGAGACCCAGTACTTC.

In regard to this clone: A much larger clone sits a single nucleotide away, making a read error possible. This chain uses TRBV27 with TRBJ2-2; D is possibly TRBD2 (7 bases). This CDR3 has 14 amino acids. Germline CDR1 is MNHEY and CDR2 is SMNVEV (reference sequence). Trimming removed 0 bases from V and 7 bases from J, with 9 bases in between. The CDR3, as DNA: TGTGCCAGCAGTTTATCTAGGGGGGGCGGGGAGCTGTTTTTT. Amino acids: CASSLSRGGGELFF.

The CDR3 DNA sequence: TGTGCCTGGAGTGCACAGGGCCATGGCTACACCTTC. Residues: CAWSAQGHGYTF. This chain connects TRBV30 to TRBJ1-2; a possible D gene is TRBD1 (6 bases). Per germline, CDR1 GTSNPN and CDR2 SVGIG (reference sequence). V gave up 1 base and J gave up 6 bases, with 9 bases separating them. There are 12 residues in the CDR3.